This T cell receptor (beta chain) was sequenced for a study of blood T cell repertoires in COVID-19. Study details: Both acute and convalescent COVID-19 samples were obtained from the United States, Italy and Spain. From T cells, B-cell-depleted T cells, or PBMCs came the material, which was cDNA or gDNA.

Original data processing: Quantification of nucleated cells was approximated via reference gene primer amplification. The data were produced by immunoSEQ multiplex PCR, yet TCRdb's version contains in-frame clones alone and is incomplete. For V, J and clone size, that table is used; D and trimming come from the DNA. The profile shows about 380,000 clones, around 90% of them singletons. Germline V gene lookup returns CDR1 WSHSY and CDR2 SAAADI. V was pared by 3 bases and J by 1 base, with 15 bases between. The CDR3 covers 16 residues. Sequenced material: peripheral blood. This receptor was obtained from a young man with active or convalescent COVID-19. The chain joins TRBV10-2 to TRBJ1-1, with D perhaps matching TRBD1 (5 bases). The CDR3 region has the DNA TGCGCCAGCAGTGATGGGACGCGGGGTGGGAACACTGAAGCTTTCTTT. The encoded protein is CASSDGTRGGNTEAFF.